Listed below are T cell receptor beta chains from one sample, sequenced in a study of Graves' ophthalmopathy and Graves' hyperthyroidism. TCRdb re-called the multiplex PCR reads through MiXCR, storing one row per CDR3 protein. The sample has more than 300,000 distinct CDR3 sequences; 15% are singletons. The material sequenced was peripheral blood. The receptors were sampled from a woman under 30 with stable Graves' hyperthyroidism. CDR3s leave out the opening cysteine and the closing phenylalanine or tryptophan.

V | CDR3
TRBV20-1 | SARAPPTSGRETQY
TRBV7-2 | ASSLLQGLDEQY
TRBV4-2 | ASSQDLTSLEQY
TRBV7-9 | ASSGGRWETQY
TRBV9 | ASSVVAGGNQPQH
TRBV19 | ASIPLGEVTAF
TRBV7-3 | ASSLIERLNTEAF
TRBV7-2 | ASSLGPSLEAF
TRBV4-2 | ASSQGTRQPQH
TRBV27 | ASSSGTATYEQY
TRBV11-3 | ASSKRAYEQY
TRBV6-1 | ASSEGTSGAHEQY
TRBV2 | AGRQGPSYEQY
TRBV6-2/TRBV6-3 | ASSFPGGARVAF
TRBV6-1 | ASDGSQKGFTLH
TRBV7-2 | ASSLESYTEAF
TRBV15 | ATSRDRGPTEAF
TRBV7-2 | ASSSDVNQPQH
TRBV6-5 | ASSSGQTSNTGELF
TRBV7-2 | ASSLTNWDRLYEQY
TRBV7-2 | ASSPGLAAGELF
TRBV29-1 | SVEGKTIYEQY
TRBV6-1 | ASSSFWTSGASYEQY
TRBV24-1 | ATSADSYEQY
TRBV12-3/TRBV12-4 | ASSLTGGETQY
TRBV10-3 | AIRGRRDAGNTIY
TRBV12-3/TRBV12-4 | ASSHGGITEAF
TRBV18 | ASSLGQNNQPQH
TRBV27 | ASSADPNQETQY
TRBV6-2/TRBV6-3 | ASRYSYEQY
TRBV6-2/TRBV6-3 | ASKGLAVSYEQY
TRBV6-2/TRBV6-3 | ASSLPGGGPYEQY
TRBV19 | ASRKYAGTSANAGELF
TRBV6-2/TRBV6-3 | ACRDSSSYEQY
TRBV11-1 | ASSFMGSYEQY
TRBV11-2 | ASSHNIDQPQH
TRBV11-1 | ASSFGAEGPSSGNTIY
TRBV6-1 | ASRRGSGNTIY
TRBV11-1 | ASSLRNYRDRINTEAF
TRBV6-5 | ASSYSGQGAYEQY
TRBV5-5 | ASSIGQAQETQY
TRBV7-6 | ASSSRIWAQPQH
TRBV19 | ASSIGGASIETQY
TRBV20-1 | SACRDRWGEQY
TRBV19 | ASSISGDPYEQY